These 15 T cell receptor beta chains came from one sample sequenced in a study of blood T cell repertoires in COVID-19. TCRdb's copy holds only in-frame clones and misses some; the assay was immunoSEQ multiplex PCR. This table holds approximately 500,000 clones, about 89% found once. Sequences were obtained from peripheral blood. The receptors were sampled from a woman aged 50 to 60 with COVID-19, enrolled during active disease.

The count of this clone is one. The rearrangement joins TRBV11-2 to TRBJ1-6; D gene unclear. CDR1 is SGHAT and CDR2 is FQNNGV in the germline V gene. The CDR3 is 14 residues long. Trimming took 5 bases from V and 2 from J, leaving 7 bases between them. The CDR3 nucleotides read TGTGCCAGCAGCGATACAACCTATAATTCACCCCTCCACTTT. It specifies CASSDTTYNSPLHF.

The rearrangement joins TRBV2 to TRBJ1-2, with D perhaps matching TRBD1 (6 bases). Trimming stripped 8 bases from V and 8 bases from J, with 18 bases between. Per the germline V gene, CDR1 is SNHLY and CDR2 is FYNNEI. CDR3 length: 13 residues. CDR3 amino acids: CASGGRGAEGYTF. CDR3 nucleotide sequence: TGTGCCAGCGGGGGTCGGGGGGCTGAGGGCTACACCTTC.

V and J are TRBV9 and TRBJ2-2, with D maybe TRBD1 (5 bases). Germline CDR1 reads SGDLS; CDR2 reads YYNGEE. CDR3 size: 18 residues. V lost 0 bases, J lost 1 base, and 16 bases lay in between. CDR3 region: CASSVERGIPGNTGELFF. The CDR3, as DNA: TGTGCCAGCAGCGTAGAAAGGGGTATACCGGGGAACACCGGGGAGCTGTTTTTT.

On this clone itself: The sample has other DNA sequences that encode this CDR3 too. This chain connects TRBV3-1 (or the pseudogene TRBV3-2) to TRBJ2-2, with D hard to call. Germline CDR1 and CDR2: LGHDT and YNNKEL (reference sequence). V gave up 1 base and J gave up 3 bases, with 3 bases separating them. The CDR3 is 13 amino acids. CDR3 coding DNA: TGTGCCAGCAGCCAAGGAGACACCGGGGAGCTGTTTTTT. Amino acid sequence: CASSQGDTGELFF.

The J gene is TRBJ2-7, the V gene TRBV5-4; D is possibly TRBD2 (5 bases). Trimming shortened V by 4 bases and J by 0 bases, and 11 bases separated the two germline ends. The CDR3 is 14 amino acids. Germline V gene lookup returns CDR1 SGHNT and CDR2 YYREEE (reference sequence). CDR3 sequence reads: CASSEGKNSYEQYF. As DNA, the CDR3 is TGTGCCAGCAGCGAGGGCAAGAACTCCTACGAGCAGTACTTC.

This chain joins TRBV6-5 and TRBJ1-5, with D possibly being TRBD1 (6 bases). This CDR3 is built from 15 residues. Germline V gives CDR1 MNHEY, CDR2 SVGAGI. V dropped 6 bases and J dropped 0 bases, with 12 bases sitting between them. CDR3: CASRSQGYSNQPQHF. In DNA form, the CDR3 reads TGTGCCAGCAGGTCACAGGGTTATAGCAATCAGCCCCAGCATTTT.

This clone was recorded a few times. V and J are TRBV10-3 and TRBJ1-6; tentative D call: TRBD1 (6 bases). CDR3 length: 14 amino acids. Trimming shortened V by 7 bases and J by 9 bases, and 16 bases separated the two germline ends. Germline V CDR1 and CDR2: ENHRY, SYGVKD. CDR3 loop: CAINDRSGSSPLHF. For the CDR3, the DNA is TGTGCCATCAACGACAGGTCAGGCAGTTCACCCCTCCACTTT.

V and J are TRBV18 and TRBJ2-7, with 8 bases matching TRBD1. CDR1 and CDR2 (germline): KGHSH, LQKENI. V lost 6 bases to trimming and J lost 5 bases; unmatched junction nucleotides: 6. This CDR3 has 13 amino acids. The CDR3 DNA follows: TGTGCCAGCTCCTTGGACAGGGCTAACGAGCAGTACTTC. Translating it yields CASSLDRANEQYF.

The gene calls are TRBV3-1 (or the pseudogene TRBV3-2) and TRBJ1-5, with D possibly TRBD1 on 6 matching bases. CDR1 LGHDT and CDR2 YNNKEL come from the germline V gene (reference sequence). The CDR3 loop spans 15 amino acids. V lost 0 bases and J 6 bases, leaving 12 bases between the germline ends. CDR3 sequence: CASSQDPRGIQPQHF. The CDR3 bases are TGTGCCAGCAGCCAAGATCCCAGGGGCATTCAGCCCCAGCATTTT.

The chain links TRBV2 to TRBJ1-2, with a tentative D call TRBD1 (5 bases). The V and J ends lost 5 bases and 8 bases respectively, with 18 bases between them. The length of the CDR3 is 14 residues. Germline loops: CDR1 SNHLY, CDR2 FYNNEI. The CDR3 here is CASSPGWGGIGYTF. The CDR3 region has the DNA TGTGCCAGCAGTCCCGGATGGGGGGGTATAGGCTACACCTTC.

V gene TRBV18 combines with J gene TRBJ1-4; 10 bases fit TRBD1. Germline CDR1 and CDR2: KGHSH and LQKENI. The CDR3 length is 17 residues. V shed 2 bases, J shed 2 bases, and the junction held 5 bases outside the gene matches. As DNA, the CDR3 is TGTGCCAGCTCACCAATTCAGGGACAGGGGACTAATGAAAAACTGTTTTTT. Protein product: CASSPIQGQGTNEKLFF.

The chain couples TRBV18 to TRBJ1-2, with 8 nucleotides matching TRBD1. CDR1 and CDR2 from the germline V gene are KGHSH and LQKENI. V shed 3 bases and J 4 bases; nucleotides not matched to a gene: 4. This CDR3 has 14 residues. The CDR3 coding sequence is TGTGCCAGCTCACCCAGGGGGCGAGGCTATGGCTACACCTTC. Its protein is CASSPRGRGYGYTF.

This rearrangement joins TRBV5-1 to TRBJ2-2; 7 bases align to TRBD2. Germline CDR1 SGHRS, CDR2 YFSETQ. The trim removed 3 bases at V and 4 bases at J, leaving 0 bases unmatched. The CDR3 contains 13 residues. CDR3 in DNA: TGCGCCAGCAGCTGGGGGGGCACCGGGGAGCTGTTTTTT. It specifies CASSWGGTGELFF.

This clone appeared once. The genes are TRBV5-5 and TRBJ2-2, with D possibly being TRBD2 (7 bases). Between the trimmed V and J ends, which lost 2 bases and 0 bases, there was a span of 14 bases. Germline lookup yields CDR1 SGHKS and CDR2 YYEKEE (reference sequence). The CDR3 sequence is 17 residues long. The CDR3 spells CASSLSGGGPNTGELFF. The CDR3 DNA follows: TGTGCCAGCAGCTTATCTGGCGGGGGCCCGAACACCGGGGAGCTGTTTTTT.

Remarks on this clone: The same CDR3 also results from other DNA sequences found in this sample. The chain joins TRBV9 to TRBJ1-3; D gene unclear. This CDR3 is built from 14 residues. The V and J ends lost 0 bases and 2 bases respectively, with 6 bases between them. CDR1 is SGDLS, CDR2 YYNGEE, per germline. The DNA for the CDR3 is TGTGCCAGCAGCGTAGGAGGAGCTGGAAACACCATATATTTT. Amino acid sequence: CASSVGGAGNTIYF.